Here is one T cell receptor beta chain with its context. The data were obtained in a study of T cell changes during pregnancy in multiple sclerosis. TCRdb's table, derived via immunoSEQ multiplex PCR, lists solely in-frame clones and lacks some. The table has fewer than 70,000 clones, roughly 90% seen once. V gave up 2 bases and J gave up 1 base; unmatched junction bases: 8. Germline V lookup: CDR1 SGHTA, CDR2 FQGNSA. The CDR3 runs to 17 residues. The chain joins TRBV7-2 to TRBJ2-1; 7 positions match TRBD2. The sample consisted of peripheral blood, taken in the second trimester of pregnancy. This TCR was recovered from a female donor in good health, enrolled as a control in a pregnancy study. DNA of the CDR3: TGTGCCAGCAGCTTATTTCAGGCGGGAGTATCCTACAATGAGCAGTTCTTC. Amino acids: CASSLFQAGVSYNEQFF.